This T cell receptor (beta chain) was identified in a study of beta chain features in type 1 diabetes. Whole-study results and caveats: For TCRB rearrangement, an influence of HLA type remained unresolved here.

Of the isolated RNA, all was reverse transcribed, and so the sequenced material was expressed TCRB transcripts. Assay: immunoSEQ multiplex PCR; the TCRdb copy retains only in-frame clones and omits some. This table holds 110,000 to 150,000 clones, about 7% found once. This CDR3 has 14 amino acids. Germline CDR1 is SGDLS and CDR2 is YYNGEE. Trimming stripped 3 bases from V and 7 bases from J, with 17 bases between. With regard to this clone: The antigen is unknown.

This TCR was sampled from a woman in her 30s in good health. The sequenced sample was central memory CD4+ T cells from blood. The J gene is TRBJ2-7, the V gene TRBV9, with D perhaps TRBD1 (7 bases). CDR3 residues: CASSASAAGGEQYF. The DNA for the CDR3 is TGTGCCAGCAGCGCCTCGGCGGCAGGGGGGGAGCAGTACTTC.